This TCR beta chain was profiled in a study of T cell responses to AZD1222 COVID-19 vaccine. Study-wide findings and caveats: Vaccination with two AZD1222 doses was followed by a rise in Spike-specific TCR breadth and depth. Repertoire sampling was restricted to post-peak T cell response timepoints. Nearly half of spike-specific TCRs reportedly go after variant regions that carry no mutations.

Data came from immunoSEQ multiplex PCR; TCRdb stores just in-frame clones and leaves some out. Found here are some 120,000 clones, less than 90% of them singletons; the top ten hold around 30%. A note on this clone: The antigen is undetermined. The same CDR3 can be traced to other DNA sequences in this sample.

Germline values: CDR1 SNHLY, CDR2 FYNNEI. CDR3 length: 13 residues. The V segment lost 9 bases and the J segment 1 base; nucleotides outside the gene matches: 4. This receptor was obtained from an adult in good health. The chain is built from TRBV2 and TRBJ1-1; 8 nucleotides line up with TRBD1. This specimen was peripheral blood, taken on day 0 of AZD1222 vaccination. The CDR3 loop reads CARRTGKNTEAFF. CDR3 coding DNA: TGTGCCAGACGGACAGGGAAGAACACTGAAGCTTTCTTT.